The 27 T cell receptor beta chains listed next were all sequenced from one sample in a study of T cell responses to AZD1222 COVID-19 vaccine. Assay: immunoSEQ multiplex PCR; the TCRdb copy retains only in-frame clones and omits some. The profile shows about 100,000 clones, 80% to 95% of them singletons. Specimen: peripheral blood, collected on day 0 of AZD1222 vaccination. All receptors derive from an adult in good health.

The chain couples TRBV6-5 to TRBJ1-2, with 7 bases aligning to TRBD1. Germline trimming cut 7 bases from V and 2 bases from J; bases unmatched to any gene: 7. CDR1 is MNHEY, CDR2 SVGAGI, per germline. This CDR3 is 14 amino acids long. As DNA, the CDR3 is TGTGCCAGCATGAGGGACAGTCGGAACTATGGCTACACCTTC. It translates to CASMRDSRNYGYTF.

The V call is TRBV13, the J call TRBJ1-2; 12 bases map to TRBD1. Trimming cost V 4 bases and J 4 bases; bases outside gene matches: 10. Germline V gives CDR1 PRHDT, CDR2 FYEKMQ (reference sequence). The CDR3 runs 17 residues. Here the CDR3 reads CASSSGTGGLGSYGYTF. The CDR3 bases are TGTGCCAGCAGCTCCGGGACAGGGGGCTTAGGGAGCTATGGCTACACCTTC.

The CDR3 region is CSVLGDAYGYTF. The CDR3 DNA reads TGCAGCGTTCTAGGAGACGCTTATGGCTACACCTTC. The V and J genes are TRBV29-1 and TRBJ1-2; D is unresolved. V was trimmed by 5 bases and J by 5 bases, leaving 12 bases between them. Per germline, CDR1 SQVTM and CDR2 ANQGSEA. The CDR3 totals 12 residues.

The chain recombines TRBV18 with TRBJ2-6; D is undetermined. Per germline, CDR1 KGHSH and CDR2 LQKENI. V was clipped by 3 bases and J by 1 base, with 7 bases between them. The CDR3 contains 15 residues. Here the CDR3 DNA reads TGTGCCAGCTCACCGGTAATTTCTGGGGCCAACGTCCTGACTTTC. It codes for CASSPVISGANVLTF.

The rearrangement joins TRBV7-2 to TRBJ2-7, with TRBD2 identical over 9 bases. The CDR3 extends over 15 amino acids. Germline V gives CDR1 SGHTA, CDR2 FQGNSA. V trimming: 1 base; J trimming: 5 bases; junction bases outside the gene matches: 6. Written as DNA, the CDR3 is TGTGCCAGCAGCTTAGATGTAGGGACTAGCAACGAGCAGTACTTC. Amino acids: CASSLDVGTSNEQYF.

The CDR3 sequence is CASSPGWTDHSTDTQYF. In nucleotides, the CDR3 is TGTGCCAGCAGTCCCGGGTGGACTGACCATAGCACAGATACGCAGTATTTT. The rearrangement uses TRBV6-6 and TRBJ2-3; TRBD2 might be the D (5 bases). V lost 5 bases and J lost 0, with 18 bases in between. Germline-derived CDR1 and CDR2 are MNHNY and SVGAGI (reference sequence). The length of the CDR3 is 17 residues.

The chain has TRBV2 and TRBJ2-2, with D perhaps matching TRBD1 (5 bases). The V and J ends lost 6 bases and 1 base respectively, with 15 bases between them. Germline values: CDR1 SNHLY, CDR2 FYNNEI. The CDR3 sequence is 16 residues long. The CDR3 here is CASSLLTAENTGELFF. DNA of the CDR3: TGTGCCAGCAGCCTCCTGACAGCCGAGAACACCGGGGAGCTGTTTTTT.

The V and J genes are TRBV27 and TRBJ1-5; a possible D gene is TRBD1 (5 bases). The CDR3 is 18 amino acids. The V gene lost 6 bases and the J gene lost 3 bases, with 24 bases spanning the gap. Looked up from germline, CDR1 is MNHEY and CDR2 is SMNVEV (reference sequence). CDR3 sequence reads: CASSPRPNRFWPNQPQHF. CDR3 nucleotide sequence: TGTGCCAGCAGCCCTCGACCCAACAGGTTTTGGCCCAATCAGCCCCAGCATTTT.

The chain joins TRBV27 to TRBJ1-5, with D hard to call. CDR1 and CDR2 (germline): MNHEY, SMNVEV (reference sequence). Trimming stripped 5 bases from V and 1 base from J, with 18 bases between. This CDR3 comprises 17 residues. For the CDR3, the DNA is TGTGCCAGCAGTAAAATGTATGAGGGCGCGAGCAATCAGCCCCAGCATTTT. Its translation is CASSKMYEGASNQPQHF.

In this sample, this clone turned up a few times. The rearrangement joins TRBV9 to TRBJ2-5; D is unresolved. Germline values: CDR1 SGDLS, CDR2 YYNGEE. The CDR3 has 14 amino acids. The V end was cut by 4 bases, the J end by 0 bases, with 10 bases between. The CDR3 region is CASSNSPYQETQYF. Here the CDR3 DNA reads TGTGCCAGCAGCAACTCGCCGTACCAAGAGACCCAGTACTTC.

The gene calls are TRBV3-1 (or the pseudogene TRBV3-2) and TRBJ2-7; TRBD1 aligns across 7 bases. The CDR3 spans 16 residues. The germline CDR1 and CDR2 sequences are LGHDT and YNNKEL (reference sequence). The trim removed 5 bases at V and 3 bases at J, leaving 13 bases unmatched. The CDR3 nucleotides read TGTGCCAGCAGCTCTAATTCCGGGACAGTAGTCTACGAGCAGTACTTC. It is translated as CASSSNSGTVVYEQYF.

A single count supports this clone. Written as DNA, the CDR3 is TGCGCCAGCAGCTTGGGCCCGACGGAGCAGTTCTTC. This gives the protein CASSLGPTEQFF. The chain combines TRBV5-1 with TRBJ2-1; D not certain. V was pared by 0 bases and J by 10 bases, with 8 bases between. Germline V lookup: CDR1 SGHRS, CDR2 YFSETQ. The CDR3 has 12 residues.

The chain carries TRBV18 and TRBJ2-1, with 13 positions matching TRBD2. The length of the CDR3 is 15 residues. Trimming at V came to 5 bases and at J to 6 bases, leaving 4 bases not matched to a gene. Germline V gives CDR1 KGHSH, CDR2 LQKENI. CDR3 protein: CASSSGLAGVNEQFF. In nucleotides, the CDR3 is TGTGCCAGCTCATCCGGACTAGCGGGAGTCAATGAGCAGTTCTTC.

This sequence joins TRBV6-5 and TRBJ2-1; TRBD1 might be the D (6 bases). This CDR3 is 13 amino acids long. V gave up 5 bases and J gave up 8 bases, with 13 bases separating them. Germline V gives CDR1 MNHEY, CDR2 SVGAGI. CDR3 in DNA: TGTGCCAGCAGTAAGACTCCAGGGGATGAGCAGTTCTTC. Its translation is CASSKTPGDEQFF.

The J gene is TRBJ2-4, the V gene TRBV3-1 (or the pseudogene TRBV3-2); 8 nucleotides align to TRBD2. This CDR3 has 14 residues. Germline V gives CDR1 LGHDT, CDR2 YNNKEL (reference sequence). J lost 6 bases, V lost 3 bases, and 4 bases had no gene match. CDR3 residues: CASSHLTSGNIQYF. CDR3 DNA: TGTGCCAGCAGCCACTTAACTAGCGGAAACATTCAGTACTTC.

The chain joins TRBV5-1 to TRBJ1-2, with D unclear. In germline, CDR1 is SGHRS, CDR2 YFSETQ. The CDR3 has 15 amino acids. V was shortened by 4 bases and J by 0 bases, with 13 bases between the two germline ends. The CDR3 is CASSPQDGTNYGYTF. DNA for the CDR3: TGCGCCAGCAGCCCCCAGGACGGCACTAACTATGGCTACACCTTC.

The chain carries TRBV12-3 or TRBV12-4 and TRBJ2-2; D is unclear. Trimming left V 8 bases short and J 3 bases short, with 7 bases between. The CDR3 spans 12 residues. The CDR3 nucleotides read TGTGCCAGCCGTACTTACACCGGGGAGCTGTTTTTT. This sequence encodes CASRTYTGELFF.

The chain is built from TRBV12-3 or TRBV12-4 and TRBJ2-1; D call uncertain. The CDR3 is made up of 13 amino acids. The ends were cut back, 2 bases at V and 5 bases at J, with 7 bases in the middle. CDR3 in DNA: TGTGCCAGCAGTTTAAGGGTAAACAATGAGCAGTTCTTC. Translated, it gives CASSLRVNNEQFF.

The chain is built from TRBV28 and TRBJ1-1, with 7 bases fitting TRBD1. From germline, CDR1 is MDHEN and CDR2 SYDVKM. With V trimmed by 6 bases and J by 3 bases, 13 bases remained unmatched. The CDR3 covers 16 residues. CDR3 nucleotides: TGTGCCAGCAGCCCCATTCAGGGGGGGGCGGACACTGAAGCTTTCTTT. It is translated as CASSPIQGGADTEAFF.

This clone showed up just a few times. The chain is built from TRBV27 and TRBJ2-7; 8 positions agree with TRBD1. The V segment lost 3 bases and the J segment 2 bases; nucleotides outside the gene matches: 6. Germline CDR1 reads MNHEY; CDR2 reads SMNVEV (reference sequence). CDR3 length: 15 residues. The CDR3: CASSFRGPLTYEQYF. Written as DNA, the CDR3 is TGTGCCAGCAGTTTCAGGGGGCCCCTTACCTACGAGCAGTACTTC.

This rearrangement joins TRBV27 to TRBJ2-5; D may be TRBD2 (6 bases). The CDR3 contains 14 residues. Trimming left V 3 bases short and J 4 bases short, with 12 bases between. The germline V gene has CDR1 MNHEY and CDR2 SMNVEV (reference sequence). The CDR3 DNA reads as TGTGCCAGCAGTTTGAGGGGAGGAGTAGAGACCCAGTACTTC. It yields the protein CASSLRGGVETQYF.

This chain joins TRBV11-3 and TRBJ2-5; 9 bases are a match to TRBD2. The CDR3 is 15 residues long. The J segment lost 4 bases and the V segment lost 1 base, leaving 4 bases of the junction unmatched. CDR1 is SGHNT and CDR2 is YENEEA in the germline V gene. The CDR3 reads CASSLGQREAETQYF. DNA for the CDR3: TGTGCCAGCAGCTTAGGGCAGCGGGAGGCAGAGACCCAGTACTTC.

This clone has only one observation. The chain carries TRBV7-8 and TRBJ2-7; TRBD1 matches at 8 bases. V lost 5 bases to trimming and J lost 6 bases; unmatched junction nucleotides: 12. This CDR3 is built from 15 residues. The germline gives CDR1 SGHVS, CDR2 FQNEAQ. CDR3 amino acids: CASSISGTGFLEQYF. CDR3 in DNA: TGTGCCAGCAGCATTTCCGGGACAGGATTTCTCGAGCAGTACTTC.

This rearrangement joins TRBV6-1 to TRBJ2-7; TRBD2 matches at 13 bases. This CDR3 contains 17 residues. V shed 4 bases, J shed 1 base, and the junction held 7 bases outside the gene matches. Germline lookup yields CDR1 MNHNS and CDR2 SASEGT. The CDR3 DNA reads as TGTGCCAGCAGTGGCCAGGGACTAGCGGGATTATCCTACGAGCAGTACTTC. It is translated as CASSGQGLAGLSYEQYF.

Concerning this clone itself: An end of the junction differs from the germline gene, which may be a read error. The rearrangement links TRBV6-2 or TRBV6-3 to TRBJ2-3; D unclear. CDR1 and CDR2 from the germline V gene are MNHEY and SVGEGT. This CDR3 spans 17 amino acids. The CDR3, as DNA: TGTGCTAGCAGCTCCCGGACCGCACCGAGTTACACAGATACGCAGTATTTT. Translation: CASSSRTAPSYTDTQYF.

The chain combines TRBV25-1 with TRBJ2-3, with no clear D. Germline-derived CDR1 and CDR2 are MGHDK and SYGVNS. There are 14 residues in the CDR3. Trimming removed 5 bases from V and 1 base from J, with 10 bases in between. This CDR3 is CASSSLTGTDTQYF. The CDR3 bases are TGTGCCAGCAGTTCCCTTACCGGCACAGATACGCAGTATTTT.

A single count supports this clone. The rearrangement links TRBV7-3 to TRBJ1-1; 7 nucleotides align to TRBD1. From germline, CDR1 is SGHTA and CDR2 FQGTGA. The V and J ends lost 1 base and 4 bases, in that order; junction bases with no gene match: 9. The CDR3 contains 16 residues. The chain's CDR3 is CASSLSVAGGFTEAFF. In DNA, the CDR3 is TGTGCCAGCAGCTTAAGCGTTGCAGGGGGGTTCACTGAAGCTTTCTTT.